This note documents a single T cell receptor beta chain sequence. The antigen remains unidentified. The data were taken from a study of CD8 T cells in ankylosing spondylitis. General study results and limits: Significant enrichment of disease-linked clones was reportedly seen in matched ankylosing spondylitis synovial fluid. Peripheral blood held disease-linked clones only at relatively low frequency, and these were CD8+. Certain motif variants had earlier been reported in reactive arthritis synovial fluid and blood.

As the method for making TCR beta libraries, quantitative 5'-RACE with molecular barcodes was used. TCRdb ran MiXCR on the 5' RACE reads and lists one entry per CDR3 protein. The data show about 360,000 distinct CDR3 sequences, around 20% seen once. This clonotype was obtained from a male donor with ankylosing spondylitis or in good health (not recorded which). The sample taken for sequencing was blood, either unsorted or a sorted T cell fraction (not recorded which).

The CDR3: CASSSIGAPSEQYF. DNA for the CDR3: TGTGCCAGCAGTTCCATCGGGGCCCCCTCCGAGCAGTACTTC. The chain employs TRBV27 and TRBJ2-7; D may match TRBD1 or TRBD2 (5 bases each). Trimming shortened V by 4 bases and J by 6 bases, and 16 bases separated the two germline ends. Germline CDR1 and CDR2: MNHEY and SMNVEV (reference sequence). The CDR3 runs 14 residues.